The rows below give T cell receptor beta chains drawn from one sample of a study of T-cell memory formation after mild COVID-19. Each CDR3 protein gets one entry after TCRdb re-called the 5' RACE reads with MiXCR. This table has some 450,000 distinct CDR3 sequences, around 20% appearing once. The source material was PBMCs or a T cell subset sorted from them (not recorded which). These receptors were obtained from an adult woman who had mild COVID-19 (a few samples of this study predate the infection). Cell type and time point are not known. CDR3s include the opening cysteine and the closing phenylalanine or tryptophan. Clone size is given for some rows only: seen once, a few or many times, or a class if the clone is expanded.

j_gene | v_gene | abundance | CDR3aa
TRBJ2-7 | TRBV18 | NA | CASSTGRGFYEQYF
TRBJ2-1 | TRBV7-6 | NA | CASSLDQGSYNEQFF
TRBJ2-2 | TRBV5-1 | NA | CASSPPGLAGGRSGELFF
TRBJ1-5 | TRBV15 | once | CATSRDHPDRDNQPQHF
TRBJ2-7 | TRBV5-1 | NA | CASSLFGTDSYEQYF
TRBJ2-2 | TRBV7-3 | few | CASRSSGTGELFF
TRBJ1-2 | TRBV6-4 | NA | CASKDPAGYGYTF
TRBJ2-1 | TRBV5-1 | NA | CASSLGGLAGSNEQFF
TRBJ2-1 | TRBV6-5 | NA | CASRTRQGAYNEQFF
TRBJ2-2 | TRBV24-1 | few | CATSDGVTGELFF
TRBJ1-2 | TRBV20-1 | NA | CSARSPGGRSRGYTF
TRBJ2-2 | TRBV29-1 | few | CSVEGGIGYTGELFF
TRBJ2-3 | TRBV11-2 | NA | CASSLGSGHGLVTDTQYF
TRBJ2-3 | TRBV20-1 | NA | CSEAGGPGTDTQYF
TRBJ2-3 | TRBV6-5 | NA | CASSYRRDTDTQYF
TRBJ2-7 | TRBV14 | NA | CASSQVPGGEQYF
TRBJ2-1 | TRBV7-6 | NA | CASSRTGGSSYNEQFF
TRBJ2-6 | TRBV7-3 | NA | CASSSPALVDGANVLTF